These T cell receptor beta chains were read from a single sample in a study of blood T cell repertoires in COVID-19. Only in-frame clones appear in the TCRdb table, and some are missing; sequencing was by immunoSEQ multiplex PCR. The table has about 200,000 clones, 92% seen once; the top ten hold 1% to 1.5%. The sample consisted of peripheral blood. The receptor source for this set is a man younger than 45 with acute or convalescent COVID-19. Each CDR3 is given with its conserved first and last residue. The order of the fields is J gene, V gene, clone size, D gene, CDR3 DNA, CDR3 protein. D genes are given only for firm matches. A clone size is listed for some rows: how often the clone was seen (once, few, many), or a class if it is expanded.

>TRBJ1-3|TRBV2|NA|TRBD1
TGTGCCAGCAGTGAGGAACAGGGGGCTGGAAACACCATATATTTT
CASSEEQGAGNTIYF
>TRBJ1-4|TRBV6-5|NA|NA
TGTGCCAGCAGGCAGACAGCCGCCGAAAAACTGTTTTTT
CASRQTAAEKLFF
>TRBJ1-4|TRBV9|NA|TRBD1
TGTGCCAGCAGCGTCCAGGGGGCAACTAATGAAAAACTGTTTTTT
CASSVQGATNEKLFF
>TRBJ2-4|TRBV28|NA|TRBD1
TGTGCCAGCAGTTTACCGGGACAGGGGACCGGCATTCAGTACTTC
CASSLPGQGTGIQYF
>TRBJ1-1|TRBV19|NA|NA
TGTGCCAGTAGTATGGTTCGAACGTATAGCACTGAAGCTTTCTTT
CASSMVRTYSTEAFF
>TRBJ2-2|TRBV5-1|few|TRBD2
TGCGCCAGCAGCTCCGGTCGGGGGGTAACGAACACCGGGGAGCTGTTTTTT
CASSSGRGVTNTGELFF
>TRBJ2-5|TRBV28|NA|TRBD1
TGTGCCAGCAGTTCCGGACAGGGTGGCCAAGAGACCCAGTACTTC
CASSSGQGGQETQYF
>TRBJ2-7|TRBV28|NA|TRBD2
TGTGCCAGCAGTCCTAAACTAGCGGGAACCGAGCAGTACTTC
CASSPKLAGTEQYF
>TRBJ1-2|TRBV5-4|NA|NA
TGTGCCAGCAGCCCCCAGGGCGGGGAATGGTATGGCTACACCTTC
CASSPQGGEWYGYTF
>TRBJ2-1|TRBV28|NA|NA
TGTGCCAGCAGTTTAGTGGGACTGAGCTACAATGAGCAGTTCTTC
CASSLVGLSYNEQFF
>TRBJ1-3|TRBV5-1|few|NA
TGCGCCAGCAGCTTGCAACAGGCGAGTACTGGAAACACCATATATTTT
CASSLQQASTGNTIYF
>TRBJ1-3|TRBV4-1|NA|NA
TGCGCCAGCAGCCAAGGGCGAGCACAGAAAGGAAACACCATATATTTT
CASSQGRAQKGNTIYF
>TRBJ2-7|TRBV3-1/TRBV3-2|NA|NA
TGTGCCAGCAGCCAAATAGCAAGCTCCTACGAGCAGTACTTC
CASSQIASSYEQYF
>TRBJ2-3|TRBV27|NA|NA
TGTGCCAGCAACGCTCTAGGCCTCAAAACGCAGTATTTT
CASNALGLKTQYF
>TRBJ2-2|TRBV29-1|NA|NA
TGCAGCGGTCTCAGGGGCGGGGAGCTGTTTTTT
CSGLRGGELFF
>TRBJ1-1|TRBV5-4|NA|TRBD1
TGTGCCAGCAGCGCGACAGGGTCCCCCGCAGCTTTCTTT
CASSATGSPAAFF
>TRBJ2-2|TRBV2|NA|NA
TGTGCCAGCCGGCGGCCGGATACCGGGGAGCTGTTTTTT
CASRRPDTGELFF